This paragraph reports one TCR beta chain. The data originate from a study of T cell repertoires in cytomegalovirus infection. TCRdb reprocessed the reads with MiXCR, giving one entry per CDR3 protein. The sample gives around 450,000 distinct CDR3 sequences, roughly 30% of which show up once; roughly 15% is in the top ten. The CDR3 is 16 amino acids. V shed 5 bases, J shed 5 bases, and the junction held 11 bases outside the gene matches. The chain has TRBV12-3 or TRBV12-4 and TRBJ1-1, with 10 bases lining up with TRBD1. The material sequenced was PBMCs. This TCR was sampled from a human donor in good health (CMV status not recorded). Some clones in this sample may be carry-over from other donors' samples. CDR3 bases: TGTGCCAGCAGTCTCTCGGACAGGGGGAGAGGTACTGAAGCTTTCTTT. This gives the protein CASSLSDRGRGTEAFF.